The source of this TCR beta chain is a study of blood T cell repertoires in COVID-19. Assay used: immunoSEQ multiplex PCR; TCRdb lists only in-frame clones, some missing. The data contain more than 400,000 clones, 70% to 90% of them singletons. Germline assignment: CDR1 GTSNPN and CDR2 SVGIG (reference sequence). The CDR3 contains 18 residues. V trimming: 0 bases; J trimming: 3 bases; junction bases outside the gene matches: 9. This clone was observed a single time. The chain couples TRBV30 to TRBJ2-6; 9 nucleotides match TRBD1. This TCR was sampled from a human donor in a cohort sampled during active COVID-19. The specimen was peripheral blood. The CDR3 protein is CAWSVRDRGLDGANVLTF. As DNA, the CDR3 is TGTGCCTGGAGTGTACGAGACAGGGGGTTGGATGGGGCCAACGTCCTGACTTTC.